One T cell receptor (beta chain) is described in this entry. This clonotype was seen only a few times. Its antigen remains undetermined. No per-base quality is available; no much larger clone lies one base away. CDR1 and CDR2 were assigned from the germline V gene (reference sequence) as DFQATT and SNEGSKA. Germline trimming amounts to 7 bases on V and 0 bases on J, with 18 as the count of junction bases outside the gene matches. Counted from cysteine to phenylalanine, this CDR3 has 18 amino acids. Only the CDR3 part of the read is kept: 54 bases, read in frame from the first base. The data were obtained in a study of blood T cells in healthy people across ages (dated by TCRdb to between 2015 and 2017). Regarding the research as a whole: In model experiments, template switching captured about one uniquely barcoded TCR beta cDNA molecule for every two T cells. To track age-related changes in TCR beta repertoire diversity, the study relied on deep sequencing normalized with unique cDNA molecular identifiers. Donors were grouped into four age groups: young (average roughly 17 years), middle-aged (less than 40), aged (approximately 67) and long-lived (over 80). Donors of different ages were randomly distributed across sequencing lanes to avoid experimental bias. Two additional independent replicas of 1 million unique cDNA reads from the same blood draw were analyzed for two donors (one aged 18 to 30 and one aged 80 or older).

Broad study findings and their caveats: The percentage of naive T cells measured by flow cytometry correlated strongly with observed TCR beta diversity. Observed TCR beta diversity per million T cells fell roughly linearly with age, and a significant reduction was already apparent by age around 40. The CMV infection status of donors was not known, potentially confounding age-related changes in expanded clonotypes. Since profiling was done on bulk unsorted PBMCs, naive and antigen-experienced compartments could not be conclusively compared. Estimates of total diversity from one million sequenced T cells were regarded as lower bounds and underestimates. Compared with the aged group, more naive CD4+ T cells, fewer expanded clones and increased TCR diversity were shown by the long-lived group, suggesting age selection.

The library relied on 5' RACE. The listed sequencing device is Illumina HiSeq 2500. The second PCR ran for roughly 7 to 12 cycles and used a J-beta primer mix along with a sample-barcoded 5' primer. Each TCR beta cDNA molecule received a unique molecular identifier from a template-switch 5' adaptor carrying 12 random nucleotides. Each sample yielded at least 2.5 million CDR3-containing paired-end reads. All of the RNA was converted into first-strand cDNA using the Mint cDNA synthesis kit, with a TRBC-specific oligonucleotide serving as the primer. All cDNA was treated with uracil-DNA glycosylase and then went through a first 18-cycle PCR with the universal primers M1SS and BC2_uni_R. As for the original processing: For normalization, 1 million high-quality reads were randomly selected from each sample, with every read carrying a distinct molecular identifier. Reads with shared molecular identifiers were discarded instead of being binned into consensus sequences. MiTCR, set to a Q25 quality threshold and the strictest error-elimination algorithm, was used for CDR3 identification, clonotype clustering and error correction. A nonparametric unseen species model with Euler transformation was used to estimate a lower bound on total TCR beta diversity. Using fastp at Q25 and MiXCR, TCRdb reprocessed the public reads and kept productive beta chains. Here each entry gathers all rows of one CDR3 protein and keeps the most common genes and DNA. The V and J calls here are based on TCRdb, not the publication. The sample table contains around 990,000 distinct CDR3 sequences; only one count was recorded for more than 30% of them. In total, the top ten clones hold around 13% of the sample.

Systemically healthy Caucasian individuals from Russia, 39 in total and aged roughly 6 to 100 years, were included as donors. Each donor gave roughly 9.5 milliliters of peripheral blood, collected into EDTA-treated Vacutainer tubes. Ficoll-Paque density-gradient centrifugation was used to isolate PBMCs, with at least 7 million per sample. Total RNA, at least 5 micrograms per sample, was extracted from PBMCs with Trizol reagent. For every donor, an aliquot of PBMCs went through flow cytometry to measure the percentages of naive CD45RAhigh/CD27high T cells. This chain joins TRBV20-1 to TRBJ2-3; the central 8 bases match TRBD2. Sequenced sample: blood. This receptor was identified in a man between 18 and 35 years old in good health. The sequenced DNA: TGCAGTGTCGACGGGACTGATAGCGGGGCCGTTAGCACAGATACGCAGTATTTT. This sequence encodes CSVDGTDSGAVSTDTQYF.